This passage covers 19 T cell receptor beta chains from one sample sequenced in a study of T cell responses to AZD1222 COVID-19 vaccine. Clones were read by immunoSEQ multiplex PCR, and TCRdb kept only the in-frame ones, dropping some. Among approximately 120,000 clones listed, about 87% were seen once. This specimen was peripheral blood, taken on day 0 of AZD1222 vaccination. All receptors come from an adult in good health.

In DNA, the CDR3 is TGTGCCAGCAACCGCCACAGGGATGGTGAGCAGTTCTTC. Its protein product is CASNRHRDGEQFF. The chain links TRBV7-9 to TRBJ2-1; tentatively, D is TRBD1 (6 bases). The CDR3 runs 13 residues. The V end was cut by 7 bases, the J end by 9 bases, with 16 bases between. The germline V gene has CDR1 SEHNR and CDR2 FQNEAQ (reference sequence).

This chain links TRBV9 with TRBJ1-3; perhaps TRBD1 as D (5 bases). CDR1 SGDLS and CDR2 YYNGEE come from the germline V gene. Between the trimmed V and J ends, which lost 2 bases and 2 bases, there was a span of 11 bases. The CDR3 consists of 15 residues. The DNA of the CDR3 is TGTGCCAGCAGCGTCGGGGGAAAGGCTGGAAACACCATATATTTT. It translates to CASSVGGKAGNTIYF. Full variable domain (rest looked up from reference TRBV9 and TRBJ1-3): DSGVTQTPKHLITATGQRVTLRCSPRSGDLSVYWYQQSLDQGLQFLIQYYNGEERAKGNILERFSAQQFPDLHSELNLSSLELGDSALYFCASSVGGKAGNTIYFGEGSWLTVV.

The chain couples TRBV29-1 to TRBJ1-2; weak D call: TRBD1 (5 bases). Germline V gene sequence: CDR1 SQVTM, CDR2 ANQGSEA. V lost 5 bases and J lost 3, with 25 bases in between. The CDR3 has 17 residues. CDR3 sequence reads: CSVLHLAQAGPYYGYTF. CDR3 sequence (DNA): TGCAGCGTTCTCCATCTAGCGCAGGCAGGGCCGTACTATGGCTACACCTTC.

With respect to this clone: Other nucleotide sequences in the sample specify the same CDR3. The chain recombines TRBV6-5 with TRBJ1-5; D is ambiguous. Looked up from germline, CDR1 is MNHEY and CDR2 is SVGAGI. The CDR3 contains 13 residues. V was pared by 6 bases and J by 2 bases, with 8 bases between. CDR3 in amino acids: CASRTRGNQPQHF. CDR3 DNA: TGTGCCAGCAGGACGCGGGGCAATCAGCCCCAGCATTTT.

The V gene is TRBV28, the J gene TRBJ2-4; no reliable D call. The CDR3 loop spans 16 amino acids. Trimming removed 4 bases at V and 0 bases at J, with 13 bases between. CDR1 and CDR2 (germline): MDHEN, SYDVKM. CDR3 nucleotide sequence: TGTGCCAGCAGTTCAAGTCAGGTCTTAGCCAAAAACATTCAGTACTTC. It encodes CASSSSQVLAKNIQYF. The full variable domain, rest sourced from reference TRBV28 and TRBJ2-4, is DVKVTQSSRYLVKRTGEKVFLECVQDMDHENMFWYRQDPGLGLRLIYFSYDVKMKEKGDIPEGYSVSREKKERFSLILESASTNQTSMYLCASSSSQVLAKNIQYFGAGTRLSVL.

This rearrangement joins TRBV5-1 to TRBJ2-1; no clear D gene. Trimming pared 0 bases from V and 0 bases from J, leaving 7 bases between. Germline loops: CDR1 SGHRS, CDR2 YFSETQ. The CDR3 sequence is 15 residues long. The DNA for the CDR3 is TGCGCCAGCAGCTTGGGTGGGTTCTCCTACAATGAGCAGTTCTTC. This gives the protein CASSLGGFSYNEQFF.

V is TRBV5-4 and J is TRBJ1-1; TRBD1 matches at 7 bases. Germline V gives CDR1 SGHNT, CDR2 YYREEE (reference sequence). The CDR3 loop spans 13 amino acids. Trimming removed 10 bases from V and 5 bases from J; junction bases left unmatched: 11. The CDR3 region is CAFEQGVGTEAFF. As DNA, the CDR3 is TGTGCCTTCGAGCAGGGGGTAGGAACTGAAGCTTTCTTT.

The chain links TRBV27 to TRBJ1-4, with TRBD1 as a possible D gene (5 bases). V lost 5 bases, J lost 0 bases, and 13 bases lay in between. The CDR3 runs 16 residues. CDR1 and CDR2 (germline): MNHEY, SMNVEV (reference sequence). DNA of the CDR3: TGTGCCAGCAGTCCCCTCCTAGGGGCAACTAATGAAAAACTGTTTTTT. This gives the protein CASSPLLGATNEKLFF.

The chain employs TRBV7-9 and TRBJ2-3; 11 nucleotides align to TRBD1. Losses at the gene ends were 5 bases for V and 1 base for J; bases not matched to a gene: 8. CDR3 length: 17 amino acids. Germline CDR1 is SEHNR and CDR2 is FQNEAQ (reference sequence). Here the CDR3 DNA reads TGTGCCAGCAGCACCGGACAGGGGGCCCTTGGCACAGATACGCAGTATTTT. Amino acid sequence: CASSTGQGALGTDTQYF.

This chain links TRBV4-3 with TRBJ2-7; 8 bases align to TRBD1. In germline, CDR1 is LGHNA, CDR2 YSLEER. V dropped 4 bases and J dropped 1; count of bases not matched to a gene: 9. This CDR3 has 16 residues. The CDR3 is CASSPSGTGSSYEQYF. The CDR3 DNA follows: TGCGCCAGCAGCCCTTCCGGGACAGGAAGTTCCTACGAGCAGTACTTC.

This sequence joins TRBV9 and TRBJ2-7; 8 bases match TRBD2. Germline lookup yields CDR1 SGDLS and CDR2 YYNGEE. The CDR3 has 15 amino acids. V was clipped by 4 bases and J by 3 bases; unmatched bases: 9. Here the CDR3 DNA reads TGTGCCAGCAGCAGGGGACTAGACAAAGACTACGAGCAGTACTTC. It yields the protein CASSRGLDKDYEQYF.

In this sample, this clone turned up once. The J gene is TRBJ1-2, the V gene TRBV29-1; 10 bases map to TRBD1. The trim removed 5 bases at V and 3 bases at J, leaving 9 bases unmatched. CDR1 is SQVTM and CDR2 is ANQGSEA in the germline V gene. This CDR3 has 15 amino acids. The CDR3 sequence is CSVSPGQGEHYGYTF. For the CDR3, the DNA is TGCAGCGTTTCACCAGGACAGGGGGAGCACTATGGCTACACCTTC.

The chain employs TRBV5-1 and TRBJ1-1, with D maybe TRBD1 (6 bases). The length of the CDR3 is 14 residues. Trimming removed 3 bases at V and 0 bases at J, with 9 bases between. Germline-derived CDR1 and CDR2 are SGHRS and YFSETQ. The CDR3 sequence: CASSSQGMNTEAFF. The CDR3, as DNA: TGCGCCAGCAGCTCACAGGGAATGAACACTGAAGCTTTCTTT. Complete variable domain (other parts from reference TRBV5-1 and TRBJ1-1): KAGVTQTPRYLIKTRGQQVTLSCSPISGHRSVSWYQQTPGQGLQFLFEYFSETQRNKGNFPGRFSGRQFSNSRSEMNVSTLELGDSALYLCASSSQGMNTEAFFGQGTRLTVV.

V gene TRBV4-3 combines with J gene TRBJ2-3, with 12 nucleotides matching TRBD2. CDR3 length equals 16 residues. The V gene end was trimmed by 3 bases and the J gene end by 2 bases; junction bases not matched to a gene: 3. Germline lookup yields CDR1 LGHNA and CDR2 YSLEER. The CDR3 sequence: CASSQTSGSDTDTQYF. The CDR3 coding sequence is TGCGCCAGCAGCCAGACTAGCGGGAGTGACACAGATACGCAGTATTTT.

The rearrangement links TRBV6-2 or TRBV6-3 to TRBJ2-4, with D maybe TRBD1 (6 bases). The germline gives CDR1 MNHEY, CDR2 SVGEGT. CDR3 size: 14 residues. The ends were cut back, 4 bases at V and 2 bases at J, with 9 bases in the middle. CDR3: CASSFWDTKNIQYF. The CDR3 DNA follows: TGTGCCAGCAGTTTTTGGGACACCAAAAACATTCAGTACTTC.

This sequence joins TRBV7-9 and TRBJ2-2; D remains unclear. Trimming pared 5 bases from V and 2 bases from J, leaving 18 bases between. CDR1 is SEHNR, CDR2 FQNEAQ, per germline (reference sequence). The CDR3 runs to 17 residues. The CDR3 loop reads CASSHPRRTSNTGELFF. The CDR3, as DNA: TGTGCCAGCAGCCACCCACGGCGGACCTCTAACACCGGGGAGCTGTTTTTT.

V is TRBV5-1 and J is TRBJ2-2, with TRBD2 as a possible D gene (5 bases). This CDR3 has 14 residues. Germline CDR1 reads SGHRS; CDR2 reads YFSETQ. Deletions cut 1 base from V and 6 bases from J, with 10 bases between. In DNA, the CDR3 is TGCGCCAGCAGCTTGCAAAGCGGTTCCGGGGAGCTGTTTTTT. Encoded protein: CASSLQSGSGELFF.

J is TRBJ1-1 and V is TRBV5-1; 9 nucleotides agree with TRBD1. The V segment lost 5 bases and the J segment 3 bases; nucleotides outside the gene matches: 11. The CDR3 consists of 16 residues. Germline CDR1 is SGHRS and CDR2 is YFSETQ. The CDR3 reads CASSLSPGTGYTEAFF. As DNA, the CDR3 is TGCGCCAGCAGTTTAAGCCCCGGGACAGGGTACACTGAAGCTTTCTTT. The variable domain in full, completed from reference TRBV5-1 and TRBJ1-1, reads KAGVTQTPRYLIKTRGQQVTLSCSPISGHRSVSWYQQTPGQGLQFLFEYFSETQRNKGNFPGRFSGRQFSNSRSEMNVSTLELGDSALYLCASSLSPGTGYTEAFFGQGTRLTVV.

The gene calls are TRBV2 and TRBJ2-7; D possibly corresponds to TRBD2 (7 bases). The CDR3 has 14 residues. The V and J ends lost 7 bases and 6 bases respectively, with 19 bases between them. The V gene's germline CDR1 is SNHLY and CDR2 FYNNEI. For the CDR3, the DNA is TGTGCCAGCATAGGTTTGCGGGGGCCTGGCGAGCAGTACTTC. Translated: CASIGLRGPGEQYF.